This T cell receptor beta chain was retrieved from a study of Tregs in tolerant kidney transplant recipients. Study-level findings and limits: In tolerant patients, donor-specific Tregs outgrew total Tregs, suggesting antigen-driven expansion.

As to this clone: The antigen remains undetermined.

CD4+CD25+CD127- Tregs, CD4+CD25- non-Tregs, CD4 and CD8 cells were sorted. Profiling relied on immunoSEQ multiplex PCR, and the TCRdb table lists in-frame clones only, not all of them. The table shows about 87,000 clones, with roughly 93% occurring only once. This TCR was recovered from a human donor who received a combined kidney and bone marrow transplant. The source material was CD4+ T cells from blood, sampled before the transplant.

The CDR3 protein is CASSPGLAGRRSEQYF. Written as DNA, the CDR3 is TGTGCCAGCAGCCCGGGACTAGCGGGACGACGGTCCGAGCAGTACTTC. V usage is TRBV21-1 and J usage is TRBJ2-7; TRBD2 is the table's D call, not checked against the DNA. TRBV21-1 is a known pseudogene. CDR3 length: 16 amino acids.